The 10 T cell receptor beta chains below were found in one sample sequenced in a study of regulatory T cells in long-lasting Graves disease. Time point noted: newly diagnosed GD, antithyroid drugs for less than 3 months. Preparation of the TCR library used RNA extracted from PBMCs. In building TCR beta libraries, iRepertoire HTBI primers were used together with Arm-PCR of CDR3 regions. TCRdb ran MiXCR on the multiplex PCR reads and lists one entry per CDR3 protein. The data contain over 400,000 distinct CDR3 sequences, approximately 14% of them singletons. This sample also belongs to another study, concerning T cells in Graves' hyperthyroidism and ophthalmopathy.

Sequencing was performed on peripheral blood mononuclear cells (PBMCs), taken at new diagnosis, from a patient treated with antithyroid drugs. These receptors all stem from a woman between 45 and 60 years old with Graves disease.

This clonotype was detected many times. The rearrangement links TRBV10-2 to TRBJ2-7, with TRBD2 identical over 14 bases. The CDR3 consists of 15 residues. V was pared by 6 bases and J by 2 bases, with 3 bases of the junction left unmatched. Germline CDR1 and CDR2: WSHSY and SAAADI. The DNA of the CDR3 is TGCGCCAGCAGGGAGGGACTAGCGGGGGCCTACGAGCAGTACTTC. Translating gives CASREGLAGAYEQYF.

This clonotype was picked up many times. At one of its ends the junction is not consistent with the germline gene, which may arise from a read error. The chain is built from TRBV5-1 and TRBJ2-7, with D possibly TRBD2 on 7 matching bases. The CDR3 has 14 amino acids. The germline V gene has CDR1 SGHRS and CDR2 YFSETQ. CDR3 sequence (DNA): TGCGCCACCAGCCGGGGAGGGGACAACTACGAGCAGTACTTC. Its protein is CATSRGGDNYEQYF. The full variable domain, with the rest looked up from reference TRBV5-1 and TRBJ2-7, is KAGVTQTPRYLIKTRGQQVTLSCSPISGHRSVSWYQQTPGQGLQFLFEYFSETQRNKGNFPGRFSGRQFSNSRSEMNVSTLELGDSALYLCATSRGGDNYEQYFGPGTRLTVT.

Concerning this clonotype itself: Just one base apart from a much larger clone, this may be a read error. The chain uses TRBV30 and TRBJ1-1; D gene ambiguous. Germline V gene data show CDR1 as GTSNPN and CDR2 as SVGIG (reference sequence). This CDR3 region has 13 residues. The CDR3 region has the DNA TGTGCCTGGAGTGTACGGTCCGGAGGTGAAGCTTACTTT. Amino acid sequence: CAWSVRSGGEAYF. Filled out from reference TRBV30 and TRBJ1-1, the complete variable domain reads SQTIHQWPATLVQPVGSPLSLECTVEGTSNPNLYWYRQAAGRGLQLLFYSVGIGQISSEVPQNLSASRPQDRQFILSSKKLLLSDSGFYLCAWSVRSGGEAYFGQGTRLTVV.

This clonotype showed up many times. The chain carries TRBV5-1 and TRBJ2-1, with a tentative D call TRBD2 (5 bases). Trimming pared 7 bases from V and 2 bases from J, leaving 16 bases between. Germline loops: CDR1 SGHRS, CDR2 YFSETQ. This CDR3 contains 15 residues. This chain's CDR3 is CASFGSPGTYNEQFF. The CDR3 DNA follows: TGCGCCAGCTTTGGATCACCGGGGACCTACAATGAGCAGTTCTTC.

This chain joins TRBV27 and TRBJ2-2; 9 nucleotides align to TRBD1. Trimming took 5 bases from V and 2 from J; bases not matched to a gene: 9. Germline-derived CDR1 and CDR2 are MNHEY and SMNVEV (reference sequence). The length of the CDR3 is 17 residues. The CDR3 is CASSPQGADTNTGELFF. CDR3 nucleotides: TGTGCCAGCAGTCCACAGGGGGCGGATACTAACACCGGGGAGCTGTTTTTT.

This clonotype was seen ten or more times. The CDR3 DNA sequence: TGCGCCAGCGCCCCGTCGGGGTTATACGAGCAGTACTTC. Encoded protein: CASAPSGLYEQYF. This chain links TRBV5-1 with TRBJ2-7, with a tentative D call TRBD2 (5 bases). The V gene's germline CDR1 is SGHRS and CDR2 YFSETQ. The CDR3 consists of 13 residues. V was clipped by 7 bases and J by 4 bases, with 15 bases between them.

This clonotype was picked up a small number of times. The chain links TRBV5-1 to TRBJ2-2, with D uncertain. V was pared by 0 bases and J by 7 bases, with 10 bases between. The CDR3 has 14 amino acids. Looked up from germline, CDR1 is SGHRS and CDR2 is YFSETQ. The CDR3 protein is CASSLAGEHGELFF. As DNA, the CDR3 is TGCGCCAGCAGCTTGGCCGGCGAGCACGGGGAGCTGTTTTTT.

This clonotype was found a few times. The chain couples TRBV25-1 to TRBJ1-1; D gene ambiguous. The CDR3 runs 12 residues. Trimming cost V 3 bases and J 8 bases, with 10 bases left between them. Per the germline V gene, CDR1 is MGHDK and CDR2 is SYGVNS. This chain's CDR3 is CASSDLRQEAFF. The CDR3 region has the DNA TGTGCCAGCAGTGATTTGAGGCAGGAAGCTTTCTTT.

This clonotype appeared once. A much larger clone lies one base from this, so it may be a read error. The chain carries TRBV5-6 and TRBJ2-5, with 8 nucleotides matching TRBD1. The CDR3 consists of 16 residues. The germline CDR1 and CDR2 sequences are SGHDT and YYEEEE. J lost 4 bases, V lost 1 base, and 9 bases had no gene match. CDR3 residues: CASSLLGTGVIETQYF. Written as DNA, the CDR3 is TGTGCCAGCAGCTTGTTGGGGACAGGAGTAATAGAGACCCAGTACTTC.

Comment on this clonotype: A much larger clone differs from this one at a single base, so this may be a read error. V usage is TRBV24-1 and J usage is TRBJ2-1, with D possibly TRBD1 on 6 matching bases. The V end lost 4 bases, the J end lost 0 bases, and 21 bases lay between the germline ends. This CDR3 has 19 residues. Germline-derived CDR1 and CDR2 are KGHDR and SFDVKD. Here the CDR3 DNA reads TGTGCCACCAGTGACCGTTGGCTGGACAGCGCGGGCTCCTACAATGAGCAGTTCTTC. Its translation is CATSDRWLDSAGSYNEQFF.